These 25 T cell receptor beta chains were all obtained from the same sample, sequenced in a study of blood T cell repertoires in COVID-19. Produced via immunoSEQ multiplex PCR; TCRdb's table is partial and in-frame only. The top ten hold approximately 12% of the sample, which has 100,000 to 150,000 clones, about 85% seen once. Sequences were obtained from peripheral blood. All receptors derive from a man aged 60 to 75 with acute or convalescent COVID-19.

The chain uses TRBV5-4 and TRBJ2-2; the match to TRBD1 covers 7 bases. The CDR3 extends over 15 amino acids. Germline loops: CDR1 SGHNT, CDR2 YYREEE (reference sequence). V gave up 3 bases and J gave up 5 bases; unmatched junction bases: 7. The CDR3 region has the DNA TGTGCCAGCAGCTCATACAGGGGACCAACCGGGGAGCTGTTTTTT. Residues: CASSSYRGPTGELFF.

V gene TRBV18 combines with J gene TRBJ2-7, with TRBD1 matching 11 bases. V was clipped by 3 bases and J by 4 bases; unmatched bases: 2. Germline lookup yields CDR1 KGHSH and CDR2 LQKENI. The CDR3 sequence is 14 residues long. CDR3 sequence (DNA): TGTGCCAGCTCACCGGGACAGGGGGTGTACGAGCAGTACTTC. Encoded protein: CASSPGQGVYEQYF.

The rearrangement joins TRBV27 to TRBJ1-5; D is uncertain. The CDR3 consists of 15 residues. The V end was cut by 1 base, the J end by 3 bases, with 10 bases between. Looked up from germline, CDR1 is MNHEY and CDR2 is SMNVEV (reference sequence). The DNA for the CDR3 is TGTGCCAGCAGTTTATTTAGCAGTAACAATCAGCCCCAGCATTTT. Residues: CASSLFSSNNQPQHF.

J is TRBJ2-3 and V is TRBV7-2; 7 bases line up with TRBD2. Germline assignment: CDR1 SGHTA and CDR2 FQGNSA. V was clipped by 2 bases and J by 8 bases; unmatched bases: 7. The CDR3 is 14 amino acids. This CDR3 is CASSLLAARGTQYF. The CDR3 DNA is TGTGCCAGCAGCTTACTAGCGGCCCGCGGTACGCAGTATTTT.

This chain uses TRBV15 with TRBJ2-1; the D gene is possibly TRBD2 (6 bases). V lost 0 bases and J lost 4, with 19 bases in between. Germline loops: CDR1 LNHNV, CDR2 YYDKDF (reference sequence). The CDR3 has 18 residues. The CDR3 is CATSRDWDNSGPYNEQFF. The DNA for the CDR3 is TGTGCCACCAGCAGAGATTGGGATAATAGCGGTCCGTACAATGAGCAGTTCTTC. Drawing the rest from reference TRBV15 and TRBJ2-1, the complete variable domain is DAMVIQNPRYQVTQFGKPVTLSCSQTLNHNVMYWYQQKSSQAPKLLFHYYDKDFNNEADTPDNFQSRRPNTSFCFLDIRSPGLGDTAMYLCATSRDWDNSGPYNEQFFGPGTRLTVL.

The sample holds one count of this clone. The gene calls are TRBV20-1 and TRBJ2-7, with 7 nucleotides matching TRBD2. Per germline, CDR1 DFQATT and CDR2 SNEGSKA (reference sequence). The J segment lost 12 bases and the V segment lost 0 bases, leaving 5 bases of the junction unmatched. This CDR3 has 11 residues. CDR3 bases: TGCAGTGCTAGAGATCCCCCTAGCGGGTACTTC. Its protein product is CSARDPPSGYF.

This chain joins TRBV6-5 and TRBJ1-1, with 9 positions matching TRBD1. The CDR3 loop spans 14 amino acids. V lost 11 bases and J lost 0; bases outside the gene matches: 7. Per germline, CDR1 MNHEY and CDR2 SVGAGI. The CDR3: CAGRTGDLNTEAFF. CDR3 DNA sequence: TGTGCCGGACGGACAGGGGACCTGAACACTGAAGCTTTCTTT.

The chain uses TRBV6-6 and TRBJ2-7; D possibly corresponds to TRBD2 (6 bases). Germline-derived CDR1 and CDR2 are MNHNY and SVGAGI (reference sequence). The V and J ends lost 5 bases and 0 bases respectively, with 20 bases between them. The CDR3 has 17 amino acids. CDR3 DNA: TGTGCCAGCAGTCTTCGACTGGGGGGACGCCACTCCTACGAGCAGTACTTC. As protein: CASSLRLGGRHSYEQYF.

This clone was recorded once. The chain carries TRBV18 and TRBJ2-5, with 7 positions matching TRBD1. CDR1 and CDR2 (germline): KGHSH, LQKENI. The CDR3 length is 15 residues. The trim removed 2 bases at V and 4 bases at J, leaving 7 bases unmatched. CDR3 nucleotides: TGTGCCAGCTCACCAGCGACAGGGATAGGAGAGACCCAGTACTTC. Protein sequence: CASSPATGIGETQYF.

The chain couples TRBV11-2 to TRBJ2-5; D is ambiguous. The CDR3 is 13 residues long. V lost 5 bases and J 2 bases, leaving 9 bases between the germline ends. Germline V gene sequence: CDR1 SGHAT, CDR2 FQNNGV. The CDR3 is CASSLSLQETQYF. The CDR3 nucleotides are TGTGCCAGCAGCCTCTCCTTACAAGAGACCCAGTACTTC. Looking up the rest from reference TRBV11-2 and TRBJ2-5 gives the full variable domain: EAGVAQSPRYKIIEKRQSVAFWCNPISGHATLYWYQQILGQGPKLLIQFQNNGVVDDSQLPKDRFSAERLKGVDSTLKIQPAKLEDSAVYLCASSLSLQETQYFGPGTRLLVL.

V and J are TRBV2 and TRBJ1-5; D is unresolved. V dropped 1 base and J dropped 0 bases, with 4 bases sitting between them. CDR1 is SNHLY and CDR2 is FYNNEI in the germline V gene. This CDR3 has 14 amino acids. The CDR3 loop is CASSEDNSNQPQHF. DNA of the CDR3: TGTGCCAGCAGTGAAGACAATAGCAATCAGCCCCAGCATTTT.

The chain couples TRBV5-1 to TRBJ1-4, with D uncertain. CDR3 size: 14 residues. The V gene lost 0 bases and the J gene lost 4 bases, with 7 bases spanning the gap. Germline V CDR1 and CDR2: SGHRS, YFSETQ. The CDR3 region is CASSLAGVNEKLFF. For the CDR3, the DNA is TGCGCCAGCAGCTTGGCCGGGGTTAATGAAAAACTGTTTTTT.

J is TRBJ2-2 and V is TRBV10-3, with 10 nucleotides matching TRBD2. The germline V gene has CDR1 ENHRY and CDR2 SYGVKD. This CDR3 is 15 amino acids long. The trim removed 6 bases at V and 5 bases at J, leaving 6 bases unmatched. For the CDR3, the DNA is TGTGCCATCAGCGGGACTAGCGCTCATACCGGGGAGCTGTTTTTT. Amino acids: CAISGTSAHTGELFF.

The chain couples TRBV2 to TRBJ1-1; the match to TRBD1 covers 9 bases. CDR3 length equals 13 residues. J was trimmed by 6 bases and V by 6 bases; bases with no gene match: 5. Per the germline V gene, CDR1 is SNHLY and CDR2 is FYNNEI. The CDR3 DNA is TGTGCCAGCAGAAAACAGGGGGCGGCTGAAGCTTTCTTT. Its protein product is CASRKQGAAEAFF. Supplemented by reference TRBV2 and TRBJ1-1, the full variable domain reads EPEVTQTPSHQVTQMGQEVILRCVPISNHLYFYWYRQILGQKVEFLVSFYNNEISEKSEIFDDQFSVERPDGSNFTLKIRSTKLEDSAMYFCASRKQGAAEAFFGQGTRLTVV.

The chain has TRBV27 and TRBJ1-1, with D uncertain. CDR1 and CDR2 from the germline V gene are MNHEY and SMNVEV (reference sequence). Trimming pared 0 bases from V and 4 bases from J, leaving 18 bases between. The CDR3 length is 17 residues. CDR3 residues: CASSLSVAGVGGTEAFF. The CDR3 bases are TGTGCCAGCAGTTTATCCGTCGCCGGGGTTGGAGGCACTGAAGCTTTCTTT.

The rearrangement links TRBV1 to TRBJ2-2; TRBD2 is taken as the D call from the table, unchecked against the DNA. TRBV1 is annotated as a pseudogene. The CDR3 sequence is 17 residues long. CDR3 sequence reads: CTSSQEGLAGETGELFF. The CDR3, as DNA: TGCACCAGCAGCCAAGAAGGGCTAGCGGGAGAAACCGGGGAGCTGTTTTTT.

The chain joins TRBV3-1 (or the pseudogene TRBV3-2) to TRBJ2-7, with 7 bases that match TRBD1. Germline V gene lookup returns CDR1 LGHDT and CDR2 YNNKEL (reference sequence). V dropped 5 bases and J dropped 3; count of bases not matched to a gene: 7. The CDR3 has 14 residues. CDR3 sequence (DNA): TGTGCCAGCAGCGCCGGGACAGTCCTCTACGAGCAGTACTTC. Protein product: CASSAGTVLYEQYF.

J is TRBJ2-5 and V is TRBV28; 11 bases fit TRBD2. V was pared by 5 bases and J by 2 bases, with 13 bases of the junction left unmatched. Per the germline V gene, CDR1 is MDHEN and CDR2 is SYDVKM. The CDR3 runs 18 residues. Here the CDR3 reads CASSRYPGLAGRQETQYF. The CDR3 DNA is TGTGCCAGCAGTCGCTACCCCGGACTAGCGGGTCGACAAGAGACCCAGTACTTC. Full variable domain (remainder filled in from reference TRBV28 and TRBJ2-5): DVKVTQSSRYLVKRTGEKVFLECVQDMDHENMFWYRQDPGLGLRLIYFSYDVKMKEKGDIPEGYSVSREKKERFSLILESASTNQTSMYLCASSRYPGLAGRQETQYFGPGTRLLVL.

The chain recombines TRBV24-1 with TRBJ2-7; weak D call: TRBD1 (6 bases). This CDR3 is 15 amino acids long. Germline V gene data show CDR1 as KGHDR and CDR2 as SFDVKD. Between the trimmed V and J ends, which lost 5 bases and 3 bases, there was a span of 16 bases. The CDR3 here is CATSGGQGSNYEQYF. DNA for the CDR3: TGTGCCACCAGTGGGGGACAAGGGAGTAACTACGAGCAGTACTTC.

The DNA for the CDR3 is TGTGCCAGCAGCTTTTGCGGGCCCAGCTCCTACAATGAGCAGTTCTTC. Translation: CASSFCGPSSYNEQFF. The chain recombines TRBV7-3 with TRBJ2-1; D perhaps matches TRBD2 (5 bases). Germline V CDR1 and CDR2: SGHTA, FQGTGA. The CDR3 is 16 amino acids. V lost 3 bases and J 0 bases, leaving 12 bases between the germline ends.

The V gene is TRBV6-2 or TRBV6-3, the J gene TRBJ1-5; possible D gene TRBD1, 6 bases. The V end was cut by 4 bases, the J end by 9 bases, with 16 bases between. The CDR3 runs 14 residues. Germline V gene sequence: CDR1 MNHEY, CDR2 SVGEGT. In DNA, the CDR3 is TGTGCCAGCAGTTTTACAGGGACCTGGGGGCCCCAGCATTTT. Encoded protein: CASSFTGTWGPQHF.

V usage is TRBV9 and J usage is TRBJ2-1; D is ambiguous. The CDR3 consists of 14 residues. The germline gives CDR1 SGDLS, CDR2 YYNGEE. The V end was cut by 4 bases, the J end by 0 bases, with 8 bases between. The CDR3 nucleotides are TGTGCCAGCAGCCGAGATAGCTCCTACAATGAGCAGTTCTTC. Translated: CASSRDSSYNEQFF.

This clone was counted a single time. The chain is built from TRBV6-5 and TRBJ1-1; possibly TRBD1 for D (5 bases). Germline CDR1 reads MNHEY; CDR2 reads SVGAGI. The CDR3 is 15 amino acids. V dropped 1 base and J dropped 4 bases, with 13 bases sitting between them. The CDR3 here is CASSYWGVRGTEAFF. CDR3 nucleotides: TGTGCCAGCAGTTACTGGGGGGTGAGGGGCACTGAAGCTTTCTTT.

The chain employs TRBV19 and TRBJ1-4; 8 nucleotides align to TRBD1. This CDR3 has 19 amino acids. The germline gives CDR1 LNHDA, CDR2 SQIVND (reference sequence). V was clipped by 5 bases and J by 6 bases; unmatched bases: 20. This CDR3 is CASSPSSRTGRWRDEKLFF. The CDR3 nucleotides read TGTGCCAGTAGTCCCAGTTCGAGGACAGGGAGATGGAGGGATGAAAAACTGTTTTTT.

The V gene is TRBV10-1, the J gene TRBJ1-4; tentative D call: TRBD1 (5 bases). Per germline, CDR1 WNHNN and CDR2 SYGVQD (reference sequence). V dropped 6 bases and J dropped 6 bases, with 14 bases sitting between them. CDR3 size: 14 residues. CDR3 nucleotides: TGCGCCAGCAGGAATCAGGGTAGCCATGAAAAACTGTTTTTT. It encodes CASRNQGSHEKLFF.